This T cell receptor beta chain was recovered during a study of T cell responses to AZD1222 COVID-19 vaccine. On this clone itself: The antigen is undetermined.

The CDR3 is made up of 16 amino acids. The germline CDR1 and CDR2 sequences are MGHRA and YSYEKL. The junction had 10 bases not matched to a gene; V was cut back by 1 base and J by 5 bases. Sequencing used immunoSEQ multiplex PCR; TCRdb keeps in-frame clones, though not all of them. The table has more than 90,000 clones, roughly 91% seen once; the top ten hold about 3.3%. Study outcomes and limitations: Two doses of AZD1222 preceded a rise in Spike-specific TCR breadth and depth. The CD4 TCRs associated with vaccination extended across spike and predominated at 160-218 and 743-854. Most donors were white British, females outnumbered males, and clonal diversity was possibly underestimated.

The sample here was peripheral blood, taken 28 days after the second AZD1222 dose. This receptor was identified in an adult who received the AZD1222 COVID-19 vaccine. The rearrangement links TRBV4-1 to TRBJ1-2; 7 bases are shared with TRBD1. As DNA, the CDR3 is TGCGCCAGCAGCCAAGTCTTAGGGGGCGCGGAGTATGGCTACACCTTC. It translates to CASSQVLGGAEYGYTF.